This TCR beta chain comes out of a study of blood T cell repertoires in COVID-19. Study as a whole: Samples of COVID-19 (acute and convalescent) were obtained from the United States, Italy and Spain.

Cohort allocation depended upon clinical history that participants reported. With 4 bases removed from V and 6 bases from J, the gap between germline ends came to 13 bases. Germline V CDR1 and CDR2: LGHDT, YNNKEL (reference sequence). This CDR3 is 13 amino acids long. Original processing methods: Using reference gene primer amplification, nucleated cell counts were estimated. Method: immunoSEQ multiplex PCR; TCRdb's copy keeps in-frame clones and lacks some. V and J calls plus clone size are reproduced from that table; the DNA served to infer D and trimming. This sample yields over 300,000 clones, of which approximately 90% are seen a single time; less than 6% belongs to the top ten.

The sequenced sample consisted of PBMCs or T cells enriched from blood (not recorded which). The chain employs TRBV3-1 (or the pseudogene TRBV3-2) and TRBJ2-7, with D possibly being TRBD2 (7 bases). The sequence came from a woman younger than 45 who had recovered from COVID-19. The CDR3 bases are TGTGCCAGCAGCCCCTATGGGGGGGCCGAGCAGTACTTC. Protein sequence: CASSPYGGAEQYF.